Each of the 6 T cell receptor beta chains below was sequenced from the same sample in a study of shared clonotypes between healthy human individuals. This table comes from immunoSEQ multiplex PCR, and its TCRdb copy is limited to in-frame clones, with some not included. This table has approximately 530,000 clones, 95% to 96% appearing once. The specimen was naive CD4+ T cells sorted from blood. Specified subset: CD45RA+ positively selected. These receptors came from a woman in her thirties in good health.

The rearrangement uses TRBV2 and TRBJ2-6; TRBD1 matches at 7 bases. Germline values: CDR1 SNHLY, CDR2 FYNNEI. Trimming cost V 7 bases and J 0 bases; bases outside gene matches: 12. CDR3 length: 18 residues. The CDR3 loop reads CASTPAHGQASGANVLTF. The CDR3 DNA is TGTGCCAGCACCCCCGCGCATGGACAGGCCTCTGGGGCCAACGTCCTGACTTTC.

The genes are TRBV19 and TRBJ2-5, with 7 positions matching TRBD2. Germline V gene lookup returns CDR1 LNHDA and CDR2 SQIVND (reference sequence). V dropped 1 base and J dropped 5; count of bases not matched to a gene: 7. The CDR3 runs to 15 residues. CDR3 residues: CASSIGAGVGETQYF. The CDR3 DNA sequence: TGTGCCAGTAGTATAGGTGCGGGAGTTGGGGAGACCCAGTACTTC. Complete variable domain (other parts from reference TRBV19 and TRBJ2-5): DGGITQSPKYLFRKEGQNVTLSCEQNLNHDAMYWYRQDPGQGLRLIYYSQIVNDFQKGDIAEGYSVSREKKESFPLTVTSAQKNPTAFYLCASSIGAGVGETQYFGPGTRLLVL.

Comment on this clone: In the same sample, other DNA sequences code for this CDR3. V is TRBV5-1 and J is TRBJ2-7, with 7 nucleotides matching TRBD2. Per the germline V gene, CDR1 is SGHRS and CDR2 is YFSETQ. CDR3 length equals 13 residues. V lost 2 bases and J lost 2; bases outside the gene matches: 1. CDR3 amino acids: CASSLAGTYEQYF. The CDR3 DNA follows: TGCGCCAGCAGCTTAGCGGGGACCTACGAGCAGTACTTC.

The CDR3 DNA is TGTGCCAGCAGCCCCAGTAGCGGCCGGGAGACCCAGTACTTC. It is translated as CASSPSSGRETQYF. The rearrangement links TRBV5-4 to TRBJ2-5, with D possibly TRBD2 on 6 matching bases. Deletions cut 4 bases from V and 5 bases from J, with 15 bases between. There are 14 residues in the CDR3. The germline CDR1 and CDR2 sequences are SGHNT and YYREEE (reference sequence).

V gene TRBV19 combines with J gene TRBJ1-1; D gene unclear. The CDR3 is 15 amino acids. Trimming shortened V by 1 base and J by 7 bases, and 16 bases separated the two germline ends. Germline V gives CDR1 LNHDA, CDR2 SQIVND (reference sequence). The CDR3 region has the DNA TGTGCCAGTAGTATAGGAGGCAGGTGGGTTGGTGAAGCTTTCTTT. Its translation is CASSIGGRWVGEAFF.

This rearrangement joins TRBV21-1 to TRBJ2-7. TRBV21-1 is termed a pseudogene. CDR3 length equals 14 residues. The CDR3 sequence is CASSKSSTERASDF. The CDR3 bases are TGTGCCAGCAGCAAAAGCTCGACGGAACGAGCAAGTGACTTC.